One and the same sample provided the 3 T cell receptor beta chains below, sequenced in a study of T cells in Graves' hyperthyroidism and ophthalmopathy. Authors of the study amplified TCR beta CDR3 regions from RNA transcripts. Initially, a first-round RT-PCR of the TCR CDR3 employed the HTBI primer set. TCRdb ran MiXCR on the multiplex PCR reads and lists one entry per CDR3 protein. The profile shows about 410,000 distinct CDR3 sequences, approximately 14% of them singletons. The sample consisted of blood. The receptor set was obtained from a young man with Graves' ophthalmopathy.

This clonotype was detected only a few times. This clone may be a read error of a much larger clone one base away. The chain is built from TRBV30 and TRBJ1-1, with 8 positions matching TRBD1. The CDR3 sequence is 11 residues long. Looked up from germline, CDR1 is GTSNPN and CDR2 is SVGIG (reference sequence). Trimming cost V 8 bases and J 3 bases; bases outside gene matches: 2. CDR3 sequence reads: CAEQGDTEAFF. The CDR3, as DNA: TGTGCCGAACAGGGGGACACTGAAGCTTTCTTT. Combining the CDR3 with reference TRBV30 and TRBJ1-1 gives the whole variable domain SQTIHQWPATLVQPVGSPLSLECTVEGTSNPNLYWYRQAAGRGLQLLFYSVGIGQISSEVPQNLSASRPQDRQFILSSKKLLLSDSGFYLCAEQGDTEAFFGQGTRLTVV.

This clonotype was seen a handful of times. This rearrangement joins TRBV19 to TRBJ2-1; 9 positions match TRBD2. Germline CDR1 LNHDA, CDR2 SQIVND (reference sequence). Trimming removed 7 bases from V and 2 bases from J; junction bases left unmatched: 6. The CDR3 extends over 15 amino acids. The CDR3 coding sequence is TGTGCCAGTACGGGTAGCGGGGGTCCCTACAATGAGCAGTTCTTC. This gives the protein CASTGSGGPYNEQFF.

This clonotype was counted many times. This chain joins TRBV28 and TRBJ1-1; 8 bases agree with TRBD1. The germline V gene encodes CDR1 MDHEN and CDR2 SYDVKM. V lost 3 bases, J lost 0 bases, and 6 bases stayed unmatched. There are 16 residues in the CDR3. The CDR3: CASSFGGQGLNTEAFF. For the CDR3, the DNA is TGTGCCAGCAGTTTCGGAGGACAGGGCCTGAACACTGAAGCTTTCTTT.